This T cell receptor beta chain was captured in a study of blood T cell repertoires in COVID-19. The wider study: COVID-19 samples, acute and convalescent, were from the United States, Italy and Spain.

The CDR3 consists of 14 residues. After removal of 7 bases from V and 3 bases from J, the junction contained 4 bases not matched to a gene. Germline assignment: CDR1 SGHTA and CDR2 FQGNSA. Assay used: immunoSEQ multiplex PCR; TCRdb lists only in-frame clones, some missing. Of more than 30,000 clones detected, 90% appear once; the ten largest clones hold roughly 1.4%. Sequencing was performed on peripheral blood. V and J are TRBV7-2 and TRBJ2-2; 8 bases are shared with TRBD1. The source is a man in his fifties or sixties with active COVID-19. CDR3 DNA: TGTGCCAGCACGGACAGGGAGTACACCGGGGAGCTGTTTTTT. This sequence encodes CASTDREYTGELFF. Using reference TRBV7-2 and TRBJ2-2 for the parts outside the CDR3, the full variable domain is GAGVSQSPSNKVTEKGKDVELRCDPISGHTALYWYRQSLGQGLEFLIYFQGNSAPDKSGLPSDRFSAERTGGSVSTLTIQRTQQEDSAVYLCASTDREYTGELFFGEGSRLTVL.